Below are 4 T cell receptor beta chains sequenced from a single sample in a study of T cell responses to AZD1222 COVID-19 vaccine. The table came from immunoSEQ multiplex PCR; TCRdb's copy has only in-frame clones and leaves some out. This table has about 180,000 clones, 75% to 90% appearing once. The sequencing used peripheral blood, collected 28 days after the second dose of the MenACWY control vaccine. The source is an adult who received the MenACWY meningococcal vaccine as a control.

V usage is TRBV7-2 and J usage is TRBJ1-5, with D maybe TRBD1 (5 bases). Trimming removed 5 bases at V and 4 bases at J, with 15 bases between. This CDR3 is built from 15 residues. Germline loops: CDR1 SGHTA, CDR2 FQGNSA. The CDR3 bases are TGTGCCAGCAGCCTAGACAGCCGAACAAATCAGCCCCAGCATTTT. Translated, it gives CASSLDSRTNQPQHF.

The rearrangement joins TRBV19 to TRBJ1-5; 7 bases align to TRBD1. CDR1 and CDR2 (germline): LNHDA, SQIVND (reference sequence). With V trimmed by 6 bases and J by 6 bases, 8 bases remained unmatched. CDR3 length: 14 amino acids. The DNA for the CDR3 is TGTGCCAGTAGCGAAATACAGGGGAGTCAGCCCCAGCATTTT. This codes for CASSEIQGSQPQHF.

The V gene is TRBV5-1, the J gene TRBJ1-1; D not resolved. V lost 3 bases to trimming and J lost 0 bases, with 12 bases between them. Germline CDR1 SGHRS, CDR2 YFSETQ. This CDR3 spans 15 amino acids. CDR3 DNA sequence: TGCGCCAGCAGCTGGTCCGATTCTATGAACACTGAAGCTTTCTTT. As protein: CASSWSDSMNTEAFF.

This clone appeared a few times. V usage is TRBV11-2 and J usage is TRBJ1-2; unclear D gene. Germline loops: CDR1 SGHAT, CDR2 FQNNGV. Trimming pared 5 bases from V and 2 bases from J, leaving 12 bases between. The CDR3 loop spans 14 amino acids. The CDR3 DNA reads TGTGCCAGCAGCGCGAGGACGGAGAACTATGGCTACACCTTC. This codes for CASSARTENYGYTF. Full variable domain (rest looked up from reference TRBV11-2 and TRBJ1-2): EAGVAQSPRYKIIEKRQSVAFWCNPISGHATLYWYQQILGQGPKLLIQFQNNGVVDDSQLPKDRFSAERLKGVDSTLKIQPAKLEDSAVYLCASSARTENYGYTFGSGTRLTVV.